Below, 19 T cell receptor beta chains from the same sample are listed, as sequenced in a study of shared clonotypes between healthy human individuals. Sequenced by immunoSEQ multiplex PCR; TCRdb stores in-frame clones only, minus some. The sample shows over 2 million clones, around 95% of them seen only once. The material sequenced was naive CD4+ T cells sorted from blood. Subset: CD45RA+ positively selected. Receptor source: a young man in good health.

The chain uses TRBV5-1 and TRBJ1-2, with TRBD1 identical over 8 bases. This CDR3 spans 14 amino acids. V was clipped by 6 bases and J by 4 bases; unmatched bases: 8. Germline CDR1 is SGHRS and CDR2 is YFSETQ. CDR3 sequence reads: CASTGTGKGYGYTF. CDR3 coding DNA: TGCGCCAGCACGGGGACAGGAAAGGGCTATGGCTACACCTTC.

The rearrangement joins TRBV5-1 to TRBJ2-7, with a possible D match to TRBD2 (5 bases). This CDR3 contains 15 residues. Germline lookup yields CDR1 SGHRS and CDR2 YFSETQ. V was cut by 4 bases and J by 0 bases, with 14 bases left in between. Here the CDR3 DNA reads TGCGCCAGCAGCAGGGAGCTGCTAAGCTCCTACGAGCAGTACTTC. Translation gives CASSRELLSSYEQYF.

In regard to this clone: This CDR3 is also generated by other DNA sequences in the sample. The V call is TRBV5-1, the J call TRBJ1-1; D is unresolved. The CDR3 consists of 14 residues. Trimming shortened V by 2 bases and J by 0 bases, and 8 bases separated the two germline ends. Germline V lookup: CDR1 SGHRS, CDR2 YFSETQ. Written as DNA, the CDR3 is TGCGCCAGCAGCTTACAAGTTATGAACACTGAAGCTTTCTTT. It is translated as CASSLQVMNTEAFF.

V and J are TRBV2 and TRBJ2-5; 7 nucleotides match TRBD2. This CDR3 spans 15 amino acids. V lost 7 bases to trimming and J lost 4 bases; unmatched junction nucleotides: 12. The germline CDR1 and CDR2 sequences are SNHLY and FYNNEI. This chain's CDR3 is CASTPVGLEGETQYF. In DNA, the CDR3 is TGTGCCAGCACTCCGGTTGGACTAGAGGGAGAGACCCAGTACTTC.

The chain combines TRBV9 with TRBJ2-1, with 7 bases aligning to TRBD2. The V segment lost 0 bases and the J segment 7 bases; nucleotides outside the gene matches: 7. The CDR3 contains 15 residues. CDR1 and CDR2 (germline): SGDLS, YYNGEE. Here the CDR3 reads CASSVEAGVGNEQFF. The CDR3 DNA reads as TGTGCCAGCAGCGTAGAGGCGGGAGTGGGTAATGAGCAGTTCTTC.

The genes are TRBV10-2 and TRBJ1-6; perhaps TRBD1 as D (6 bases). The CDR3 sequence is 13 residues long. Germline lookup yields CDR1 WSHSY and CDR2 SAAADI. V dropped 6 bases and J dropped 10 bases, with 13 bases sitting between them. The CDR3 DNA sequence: TGCGCCAGCAGCGATAGGACAGACTCACCCCTCCACTTT. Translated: CASSDRTDSPLHF.

This CDR3 reads CASSKWRGVSTDTQYF. The DNA for the CDR3 is TGTGCCAGCAGCAAGTGGCGGGGGGTTAGCACAGATACGCAGTATTTT. V usage is TRBV5-6 and J usage is TRBJ2-3; TRBD2 agrees at 8 bases. Germline CDR1 reads SGHDT; CDR2 reads YYEEEE. The V and J ends lost 4 bases and 0 bases, in that order; junction bases with no gene match: 7. CDR3 length: 16 residues. The full variable domain, rest sourced from reference TRBV5-6 and TRBJ2-3, is DAGVTQSPTHLIKTRGQQVTLRCSPKSGHDTVSWYQQALGQGPQFIFQYYEEEERQRGNFPDRFSGHQFPNYSSELNVNALLLGDSALYLCASSKWRGVSTDTQYFGPGTRLTVL.

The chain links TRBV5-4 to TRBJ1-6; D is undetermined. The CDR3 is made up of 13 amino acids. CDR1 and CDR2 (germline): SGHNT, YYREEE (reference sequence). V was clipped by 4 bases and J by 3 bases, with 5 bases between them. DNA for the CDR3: TGTGCCAGCAGCCATTTCTATAATTCACCCCTCCACTTT. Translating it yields CASSHFYNSPLHF.

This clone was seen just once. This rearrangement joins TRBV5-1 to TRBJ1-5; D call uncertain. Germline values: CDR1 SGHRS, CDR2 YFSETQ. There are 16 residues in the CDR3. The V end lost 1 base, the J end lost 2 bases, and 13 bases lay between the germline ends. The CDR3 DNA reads TGCGCCAGCAGCTTGCTCCCCGGAGAGGGCAATCAGCCCCAGCATTTT. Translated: CASSLLPGEGNQPQHF.

CDR3 nucleotides: TGCGCCAGCAGCCGGACAGGCGCCGGGTTAATTGAAGCTTTCTTT. Amino acids: CASSRTGAGLIEAFF. The chain joins TRBV4-1 to TRBJ1-1, with 7 bases matching TRBD1. Germline V lookup: CDR1 MGHRA, CDR2 YSYEKL. The CDR3 consists of 15 residues. V trimming: 4 bases; J trimming: 7 bases; junction bases outside the gene matches: 12.

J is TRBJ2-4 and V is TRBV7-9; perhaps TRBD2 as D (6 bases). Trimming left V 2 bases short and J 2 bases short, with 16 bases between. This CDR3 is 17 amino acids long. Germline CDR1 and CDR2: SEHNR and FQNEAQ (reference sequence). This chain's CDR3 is CASSLLSGGKTKNIQYF. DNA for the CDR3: TGTGCCAGCAGCTTACTATCCGGGGGAAAAACCAAAAACATTCAGTACTTC.

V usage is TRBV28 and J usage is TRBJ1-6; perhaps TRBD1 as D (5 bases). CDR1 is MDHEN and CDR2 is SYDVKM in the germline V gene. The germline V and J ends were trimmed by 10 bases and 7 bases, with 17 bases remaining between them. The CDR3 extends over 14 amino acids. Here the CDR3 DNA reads TGTGCCACCCTTACGGGGCCCGGAAATTCACCCCTCCACTTT. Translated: CATLTGPGNSPLHF.

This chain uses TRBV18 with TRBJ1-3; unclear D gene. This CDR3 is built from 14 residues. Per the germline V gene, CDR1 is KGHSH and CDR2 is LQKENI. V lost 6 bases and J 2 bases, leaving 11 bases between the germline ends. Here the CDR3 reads CASSREAPGNTIYF. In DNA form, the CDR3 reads TGTGCCAGCTCCCGCGAAGCGCCTGGAAACACCATATATTTT.

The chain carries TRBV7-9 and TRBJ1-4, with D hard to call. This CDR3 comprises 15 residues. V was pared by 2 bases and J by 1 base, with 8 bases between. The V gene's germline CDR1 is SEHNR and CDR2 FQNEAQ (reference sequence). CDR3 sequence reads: CASSLTRETNEKLFF. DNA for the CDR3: TGTGCCAGCAGCTTAACCCGGGAAACTAATGAAAAACTGTTTTTT.

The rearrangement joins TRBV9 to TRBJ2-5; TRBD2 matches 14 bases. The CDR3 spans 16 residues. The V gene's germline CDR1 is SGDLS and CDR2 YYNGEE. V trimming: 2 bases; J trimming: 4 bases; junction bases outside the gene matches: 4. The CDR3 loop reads CASSVVGLAGGETQYF. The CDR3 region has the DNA TGTGCCAGCAGCGTGGTTGGACTAGCGGGAGGAGAGACCCAGTACTTC.

The CDR3: CASKGYWLEGNSPLHF. CDR3 bases: TGTGCCAGCAAAGGGTATTGGCTTGAGGGGAATTCACCCCTCCACTTT. This chain joins TRBV28 and TRBJ1-6; perhaps TRBD1 as D (5 bases). Trimming shortened V by 7 bases and J by 7 bases, and 20 bases separated the two germline ends. Germline CDR1 is MDHEN and CDR2 is SYDVKM. The CDR3 totals 16 residues.

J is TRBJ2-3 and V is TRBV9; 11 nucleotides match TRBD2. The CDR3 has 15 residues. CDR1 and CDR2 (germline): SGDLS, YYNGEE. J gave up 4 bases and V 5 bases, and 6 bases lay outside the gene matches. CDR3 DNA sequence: TGTGCCAGCAGTATTAGCGGGAGGGCCCCAGATACGCAGTATTTT. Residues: CASSISGRAPDTQYF. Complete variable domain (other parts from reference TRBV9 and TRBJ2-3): DSGVTQTPKHLITATGQRVTLRCSPRSGDLSVYWYQQSLDQGLQFLIQYYNGEERAKGNILERFSAQQFPDLHSELNLSSLELGDSALYFCASSISGRAPDTQYFGPGTRLTVL.

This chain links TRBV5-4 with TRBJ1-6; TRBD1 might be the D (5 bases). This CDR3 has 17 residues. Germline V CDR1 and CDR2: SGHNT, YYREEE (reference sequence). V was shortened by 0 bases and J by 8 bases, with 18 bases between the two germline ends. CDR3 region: CASSLVGSGRFDSPLHF. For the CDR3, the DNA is TGTGCCAGCAGCTTGGTTGGGTCAGGGCGTTTCGATTCACCCCTCCACTTT.

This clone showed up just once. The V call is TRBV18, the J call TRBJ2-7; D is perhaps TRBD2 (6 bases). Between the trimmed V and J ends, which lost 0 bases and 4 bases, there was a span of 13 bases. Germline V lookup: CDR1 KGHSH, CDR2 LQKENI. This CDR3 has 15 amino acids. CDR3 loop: CASSPPQTRTYEQYF. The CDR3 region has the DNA TGTGCCAGCTCACCACCCCAGACTAGGACTTACGAGCAGTACTTC.